Only a few counts were recorded for the clone carrying this T cell receptor (beta chain). The antigen is unknown. This entry comes from a study of naive and memory T cell subsets. Study observations and caveats: The power law exponent of TCR abundance differed between naive and memory cells. A few larger clonotypes appeared in naive repertoires, especially CD8, possibly memory cells re-expressing CD45RA.

An equimolar mix of two oligonucleotides served as the beta constant-region primer for TRBC1 and TRBC2. The ligated cDNA underwent four PCR rounds using SP2 and nested alpha and beta constant-region primers. The cDNA 3' end received a ligated single-stranded oligonucleotide carrying the SP2 primer and a 12-nucleotide UMI. Via MiXCR, TCRdb re-called the UMI-ligation and nested PCR reads, giving one row per CDR3 protein. The sample holds around 83,000 distinct CDR3 sequences, 11% seen once. Germline V lookup: CDR1 GTSNPN, CDR2 SVGIG (reference sequence). CDR3 length: 14 amino acids. J lost 5 bases, V lost 2 bases, and 5 bases had no gene match.

The V call is TRBV30, the J call TRBJ2-5; TRBD1 aligns across 10 bases. The TCR was taken from a human donor in good health. Sequences were obtained from naive CD4+ T cells from blood. CDR3 sequence (DNA): TGTGCCTGGAGTCATGACAGGGGGCTGGAGACCCAGTACTTC. Its protein product is CAWSHDRGLETQYF.